What follows are 9 T cell receptor beta chains derived from one specimen sequenced in a study of shared clonotypes between healthy human individuals. The protocol was immunoSEQ multiplex PCR, while the TCRdb copy is restricted to in-frame clones and leaves out a portion. The sample has a few hundred thousand clones, around 67% seen once. Sequenced material: memory CD4+ T cells sorted from blood. Subset here: CD45RA-negative fraction. The receptor source for this set is a young man in good health.

This clone was detected once. The chain joins TRBV9 to TRBJ1-1, with 7 bases lining up with TRBD1. V lost 0 bases to trimming and J lost 9 bases; unmatched junction nucleotides: 11. The CDR3 extends over 15 amino acids. Germline V gene lookup returns CDR1 SGDLS and CDR2 YYNGEE. CDR3 nucleotide sequence: TGTGCCAGCAGCGTAGGAGTTGGGGGACAGTTGAAAGCTTTCTTT. Its translation is CASSVGVGGQLKAFF.

This sequence joins TRBV9 and TRBJ2-1, with TRBD2 identical over 8 bases. The V gene end was trimmed by 0 bases and the J gene end by 10 bases; junction bases not matched to a gene: 9. CDR3 length: 15 residues. CDR1 and CDR2 (germline): SGDLS, YYNGEE. The CDR3: CASSVGGISGNEQFF. The CDR3 DNA follows: TGTGCCAGCAGCGTAGGAGGGATTAGCGGGAACGAGCAGTTCTTC. The full variable domain, completed using reference TRBV9 and TRBJ2-1, is DSGVTQTPKHLITATGQRVTLRCSPRSGDLSVYWYQQSLDQGLQFLIQYYNGEERAKGNILERFSAQQFPDLHSELNLSSLELGDSALYFCASSVGGISGNEQFFGPGTRLTVL.

This clone appeared a few times. The chain employs TRBV28 and TRBJ2-7, with D possibly matching TRBD2 (6 bases). Trimming pared 3 bases from V and 3 bases from J, leaving 6 bases between. Germline values: CDR1 MDHEN, CDR2 SYDVKM. CDR3 length equals 12 residues. Here the CDR3 reads CASSFGSYEQYF. In nucleotides, the CDR3 is TGTGCCAGCAGTTTCGGGAGCTACGAGCAGTACTTC.

The rearrangement uses TRBV6-5 and TRBJ2-1; 12 nucleotides align to TRBD2. Trimming at V came to 10 bases and at J to 9 bases, leaving 10 bases not matched to a gene. The CDR3 length is 14 residues. Looked up from germline, CDR1 is MNHEY and CDR2 is SVGAGI. The CDR3 loop is CATQGTSGFSEQFF. The CDR3 bases are TGTGCCACCCAAGGGACTAGCGGGTTCAGTGAGCAGTTCTTC.

The chain joins TRBV10-3 to TRBJ2-2, with no clear D. Germline V gene sequence: CDR1 ENHRY, CDR2 SYGVKD. The CDR3 has 13 amino acids. The V end was cut by 10 bases, the J end by 10 bases, with 19 bases between. The chain's CDR3 is CASQTSREVELFF. The CDR3, as DNA: TGTGCCAGCCAGACCAGTAGAGAAGTGGAGCTGTTTTTT.

J is TRBJ2-3 and V is TRBV5-1; TRBD2 matches at 7 bases. V lost 2 bases and J lost 4; bases outside the gene matches: 7. CDR3 length: 15 amino acids. Germline V gene data show CDR1 as SGHRS and CDR2 as YFSETQ. CDR3 in amino acids: CASSFGGSGADTQYF. The CDR3 region has the DNA TGCGCCAGCAGCTTTGGCGGGAGCGGAGCAGATACGCAGTATTTT.

This chain links TRBV18 with TRBJ2-3; D assignment may be TRBD1 or TRBD2 (5 bases each). Germline V gives CDR1 KGHSH, CDR2 LQKENI. This CDR3 region has 15 residues. Trimming removed 3 bases from V and 4 bases from J, with 14 bases in between. CDR3 sequence: CASSPVGTKSDTQYF. In nucleotides, the CDR3 is TGTGCCAGCTCACCGGTGGGGACGAAATCAGATACGCAGTATTTT.

This clone was observed a handful of times. J is TRBJ1-1 and V is TRBV5-1, with D possibly being TRBD1 (5 bases). CDR1 is SGHRS, CDR2 YFSETQ, per germline. Trimming cost V 1 base and J 1 base, with 8 bases left between them. The CDR3 length is 14 residues. DNA of the CDR3: TGCGCCAGCAGCTTGCAGGGCGCGAACACTGAAGCTTTCTTT. It is translated as CASSLQGANTEAFF.

This rearrangement joins TRBV7-9 to TRBJ2-2; D call uncertain. The CDR3 runs to 16 residues. The V and J ends lost 1 base and 1 base respectively, with 10 bases between them. Germline CDR1 reads SEHNR; CDR2 reads FQNEAQ (reference sequence). The CDR3 loop reads CASSLGDYGNTGELFF. The DNA of the CDR3 is TGTGCCAGCAGCTTAGGGGATTATGGGAACACCGGGGAGCTGTTTTTT. Full variable domain (outside the CDR3, taken from reference TRBV7-9 and TRBJ2-2): DTGVSQNPRHKITKRGQNVTFRCDPISEHNRLYWYRQTLGQGPEFLTYFQNEAQLEKSRLLSDRFSAERPKGSFSTLEIQRTEQGDSAMYLCASSLGDYGNTGELFFGEGSRLTVL.